The next 20 T cell receptor beta chains were all read from a single sample in a study of blood T cell repertoires in COVID-19. Produced via immunoSEQ multiplex PCR; TCRdb's table is partial and in-frame only. The sample shows 240,000 or so clones, approximately 80% of them seen only once. The sample was peripheral blood. These receptors originate from a man aged 25 to 40 who had recovered from COVID-19.

This chain uses TRBV6-5 with TRBJ2-1; D uncertain. Trimming cost V 5 bases and J 0 bases, with 11 bases left between them. Germline V gives CDR1 MNHEY, CDR2 SVGAGI. The CDR3 length is 15 residues. The CDR3 sequence is CASSLVEPSYNEQFF. The CDR3 region has the DNA TGTGCCAGCAGTCTGGTAGAACCCTCCTACAATGAGCAGTTCTTC.

V gene TRBV7-9 combines with J gene TRBJ2-3; D ambiguous. Between the trimmed V and J ends, which lost 1 base and 4 bases, there was a span of 6 bases. The CDR3 extends over 13 amino acids. Looked up from germline, CDR1 is SEHNR and CDR2 is FQNEAQ (reference sequence). CDR3 DNA: TGTGCCAGCAGCTTAGACTACTCAGATACGCAGTATTTT. Translation: CASSLDYSDTQYF.

This clone was observed a handful of times. The chain recombines TRBV29-1 with TRBJ1-4; TRBD1 is a possible D gene (5 bases). CDR3 size: 12 residues. Looked up from germline, CDR1 is SQVTM and CDR2 is ANQGSEA. The chain's CDR3 is CIAAGINEKLFF. CDR3 DNA sequence: TGCATCGCGGCAGGGATTAATGAAAAACTGTTTTTT. Variable domain in full (rest from reference TRBV29-1 and TRBJ1-4): SAVISQKPSRDICQRGTSLTIQCQVDSQVTMMFWYRQQPGQSLTLIATANQGSEATYESGFVIDKFPISRPNLTFSTLTVSNMSPEDSSIYLCIAAGINEKLFFGSGTQLSVL.

The chain uses TRBV4-1 and TRBJ2-3, with TRBD2 matching over 9 bases. Germline values: CDR1 MGHRA, CDR2 YSYEKL. CDR3 size: 18 residues. V shed 0 bases and J 4 bases; nucleotides not matched to a gene: 11. The CDR3 reads CASSQDFGRGGPPDTQYF. The CDR3 DNA is TGCGCCAGCAGCCAAGATTTCGGGCGGGGGGGCCCCCCAGATACGCAGTATTTT.

This chain joins TRBV5-4 and TRBJ2-1; D gene ambiguous. This CDR3 spans 14 amino acids. V gave up 2 bases and J gave up 0 bases, with 6 bases separating them. Germline lookup yields CDR1 SGHNT and CDR2 YYREEE (reference sequence). CDR3 residues: CASSLSGSYNEQFF. The CDR3 DNA reads as TGTGCCAGCAGCTTATCCGGCTCCTACAATGAGCAGTTCTTC. Full variable domain (outside the CDR3, taken from reference TRBV5-4 and TRBJ2-1): ETGVTQSPTHLIKTRGQQVTLRCSSQSGHNTVSWYQQALGQGPQFIFQYYREEENGRGNFPPRFSGLQFPNYSSELNVNALELDDSALYLCASSLSGSYNEQFFGPGTRLTVL.

This chain joins TRBV4-2 and TRBJ1-5; D ambiguous. Germline V gives CDR1 LGHNA, CDR2 YNFKEQ. This CDR3 comprises 14 residues. Trimming took 0 bases from V and 5 from J, leaving 8 bases between them. The CDR3 region has the DNA TGTGCCAGCAGCCAAGAGAGGCGGGATCAGCCCCAGCATTTT. It codes for CASSQERRDQPQHF.

Here the CDR3 DNA reads TGTGCCACCAGCAGAGAGACAGGGAACACTGAAGCTTTCTTT. Its translation is CATSRETGNTEAFF. V is TRBV15 and J is TRBJ1-1; D is possibly TRBD1 (6 bases). The CDR3 consists of 14 residues. Trimming shortened V by 0 bases and J by 1 base, and 6 bases separated the two germline ends. CDR1 and CDR2 (germline): LNHNV, YYDKDF (reference sequence). Supplemented by reference TRBV15 and TRBJ1-1, the full variable domain reads DAMVIQNPRYQVTQFGKPVTLSCSQTLNHNVMYWYQQKSSQAPKLLFHYYDKDFNNEADTPDNFQSRRPNTSFCFLDIRSPGLGDTAMYLCATSRETGNTEAFFGQGTRLTVV.

V usage is TRBV5-1 and J usage is TRBJ2-7; TRBD1 matches at 8 bases. The CDR3 is 16 residues long. J was trimmed by 1 base and V by 1 base; bases with no gene match: 7. Germline loops: CDR1 SGHRS, CDR2 YFSETQ. The CDR3 DNA reads as TGCGCCAGCAGCTTGTTTTCACAGGGGGGTTCCTACGAGCAGTACTTC. Its protein product is CASSLFSQGGSYEQYF.

This clone was detected only a few times. The identical CDR3 is also encoded by other nucleotide sequences in the sample. V usage is TRBV2 and J usage is TRBJ1-1; maybe TRBD1 (5 bases). Germline CDR1 SNHLY, CDR2 FYNNEI. CDR3 size: 13 residues. Trimming cost V 4 bases and J 0 bases, with 6 bases left between them. The CDR3 DNA reads as TGTGCCAGCAGTGGACAGATGAACACTGAAGCTTTCTTT. It codes for CASSGQMNTEAFF.

In DNA, the CDR3 is TGTGCCAGCAGCGGCGACAGGGGAGCTGGGGCCAACGTCCTGACTTTC. Translation gives CASSGDRGAGANVLTF. The chain joins TRBV9 to TRBJ2-6; 8 bases agree with TRBD1. Germline-derived CDR1 and CDR2 are SGDLS and YYNGEE. The junction had 4 bases not matched to a gene; V was cut back by 3 bases and J by 2 bases. This CDR3 has 16 amino acids.

The gene calls are TRBV10-2 and TRBJ1-2; D possibly corresponds to TRBD1 (6 bases). The ends were cut back, 3 bases at V and 8 bases at J, with 10 bases in the middle. CDR3 size: 12 residues. In germline, CDR1 is WSHSY, CDR2 SAAADI. This chain's CDR3 is CASSDRGRGYTF. CDR3 nucleotides: TGCGCCAGCAGTGACAGGGGCCGCGGCTACACCTTC.

The chain links TRBV6-2 or TRBV6-3 to TRBJ2-7; possible D gene TRBD1, 5 bases. The germline gives CDR1 MNHEY, CDR2 SVGEGT. The CDR3 covers 13 residues. Trimming shortened V by 4 bases and J by 3 bases, and 10 bases separated the two germline ends. CDR3 loop: CASSSATGYEQYV. CDR3 in DNA: TGTGCCAGCAGTTCGGCTACAGGCTACGAGCAGTACGTC.

The V gene is TRBV4-1, the J gene TRBJ2-4; 11 nucleotides line up with TRBD1. The CDR3 has 19 amino acids. CDR1 and CDR2 (germline): MGHRA, YSYEKL. V was clipped by 1 base and J by 5 bases; unmatched bases: 13. The CDR3 DNA is TGCGCCAGCAGCCAAGTGCGGACAGGGGGCTGGGGGTTTCAAAACATTCAGTACTTC. Encoded protein: CASSQVRTGGWGFQNIQYF.

DNA for the CDR3: TGCGCCAGCATAAGCCCCATCCCGGGACAATCCAATCAGCCCCAGCATTTT. Encoded protein: CASISPIPGQSNQPQHF. This rearrangement joins TRBV5-1 to TRBJ1-5; D might be TRBD1 (6 bases). CDR1 is SGHRS and CDR2 is YFSETQ in the germline V gene. V gave up 6 bases and J gave up 3 bases, with 22 bases separating them. This CDR3 region has 17 residues.

The chain employs TRBV6-1 and TRBJ1-1; tentatively, D is TRBD1 (6 bases). The V end lost 2 bases, the J end lost 8 bases, and 15 bases lay between the germline ends. The CDR3 runs 14 residues. Germline CDR1 MNHNS, CDR2 SASEGT. The DNA of the CDR3 is TGTGCCAGCAGTGAAAAAACCGGGACAAGAGAAGCTTTCTTT. Protein product: CASSEKTGTREAFF.

The chain couples TRBV4-2 to TRBJ2-5; 10 nucleotides line up with TRBD2. The CDR3 extends over 16 amino acids. The trim removed 0 bases at V and 5 bases at J, leaving 6 bases unmatched. The germline gives CDR1 LGHNA, CDR2 YNFKEQ. CDR3 region: CASSQEKLAGWETQYF. CDR3 bases: TGTGCCAGCAGCCAAGAAAAACTAGCGGGGTGGGAGACCCAGTACTTC.

The chain combines TRBV19 with TRBJ2-1; tentative D call: TRBD1 (6 bases). The V gene's germline CDR1 is LNHDA and CDR2 SQIVND (reference sequence). V lost 4 bases and J 4 bases, leaving 17 bases between the germline ends. This CDR3 spans 16 amino acids. The CDR3 bases are TGTGCCAGTAGTACTAGGGGCAGGGGTGAGTACAATGAGCAGTTCTTC. Its protein is CASSTRGRGEYNEQFF.

The gene calls are TRBV9 and TRBJ2-5, with a possible D match to TRBD1 (6 bases). The CDR3 covers 16 residues. Trimming pared 0 bases from V and 2 bases from J, leaving 14 bases between. Germline V gene sequence: CDR1 SGDLS, CDR2 YYNGEE. The CDR3 spells CASSVATGPGQETQYF. CDR3 nucleotide sequence: TGTGCCAGCAGCGTAGCTACAGGGCCAGGACAAGAGACCCAGTACTTC.

Many counts were recorded for this clone. V usage is TRBV4-1 and J usage is TRBJ1-4; the match to TRBD1 covers 11 bases. Unmatched junction bases numbered 17, after V lost 4 bases and J lost 7 bases. The germline CDR1 and CDR2 sequences are MGHRA and YSYEKL. The CDR3 covers 19 residues. The CDR3 nucleotides are TGCGCCAGCAGCCCCAGAACCGGGACAGGGGGAAGAGAAGGTGAAAAACTGTTTTTT. It is translated as CASSPRTGTGGREGEKLFF.

V usage is TRBV5-1 and J usage is TRBJ2-5, with D perhaps TRBD2 (5 bases). The CDR3 loop spans 14 amino acids. CDR1 is SGHRS, CDR2 YFSETQ, per germline. V was cut by 5 bases and J by 1 base, with 12 bases left in between. The CDR3 DNA is TGCGCCAGCAGGGGGAGCCCGAGCCAAGAGACCCAGTACTTC. Protein sequence: CASRGSPSQETQYF.